Listed below are T cell receptor beta chains from one sample, sequenced in a study of T cell responses to AZD1222 COVID-19 vaccine. The protocol was immunoSEQ multiplex PCR, while the TCRdb copy is restricted to in-frame clones and leaves out a portion. The sample consists of fewer than 180,000 clones, 90% of them appearing once. The starting material was peripheral blood, obtained 28 days after the second AZD1222 dose. The source of these receptors is an adult who received the AZD1222 COVID-19 vaccine. Both conserved end residues are part of each CDR3. A D gene is named only where the DNA matches it firmly. Part of the rows lack a size; the others show once, few, many or a class for expanded clones.

d_call cdr3_length clone_size j_call v_call cdr3_aa cdr3_nt
NA 14 NA TRBJ1-1 TRBV19 CASSIQGMNTEAFF TGTGCCAGTAGTATCCAGGGGATGAACACTGAAGCTTTCTTT
NA 20 NA TRBJ1-6 TRBV19 CASSIFWRNRPSSYNSPLHF TGTGCCAGTAGTATTTTTTGGAGGAATCGTCCAAGCTCCTATAATTCACCCCTCCACTTT
NA 13 NA TRBJ2-2 TRBV19 CASSIRDGGELFF TGTGCCAGTAGTATCCGGGACGGCGGGGAGCTGTTTTTT
NA 12 few TRBJ1-5 TRBV19 CASSISLGPQHF TGTGCCAGTAGTATCTCCCTGGGACCCCAGCATTTT
NA 15 NA TRBJ2-7 TRBV14 CASSPAGGLAYEQYF TGTGCCAGCAGCCCGGCCGGCGGCCTAGCGTACGAGCAGTACTTC
NA 15 NA TRBJ2-5 TRBV11-3 CASSLAARMGETQYF TGTGCCAGCAGCTTAGCAGCCCGAATGGGAGAGACCCAGTACTTC
NA 13 NA TRBJ1-3 TRBV12-3/TRBV12-4 CASSLTDGNTIYF TGTGCCAGCAGTTTGACCGACGGAAACACCATATATTTT
NA 18 NA TRBJ1-2 TRBV7-9 CASSTHMLTGITNYGYTF TGTGCCAGCAGCACACACATGCTTACAGGGATAACTAACTATGGCTACACCTTC
TRBD2 16 NA TRBJ2-1 TRBV5-5 CASSLAGGATYNEQFF TGTGCCAGCAGTCTAGCGGGAGGGGCCACCTACAATGAGCAGTTCTTC
NA 15 NA TRBJ2-7 TRBV5-1 CASSSLGEPSYEQYF TGCGCCAGCAGCTCGTTGGGGGAGCCTTCCTACGAGCAGTACTTC
NA 16 NA TRBJ2-4 TRBV3-1/TRBV3-2 CASSPHSSGGQNIQYF TGTGCCAGCAGCCCGCATTCCTCGGGAGGACAGAACATTCAGTACTTC
NA 15 NA TRBJ2-5 TRBV5-1 CASSLEPGKQETQYF TGCGCCAGCAGCTTGGAGCCGGGAAAGCAGGAGACCCAGTACTTC
TRBD1 15 NA TRBJ2-7 TRBV23-1 CASSRAGTGAYEQYF TGCGCCAGCAGTCGAGCAGGGACAGGGGCCTACGAGCAGTACTTC
NA 13 NA TRBJ1-3 TRBV7-8 CASSLGNGNTIYF TGTGCCAGCAGCTTGGGGAACGGAAACACCATATATTTT
TRBD1 14 NA TRBJ1-1 TRBV6-2/TRBV6-3 CASSYPRGAAEAFF TGTGCCAGCAGTTACCCCAGGGGGGCGGCTGAAGCTTTCTTT
TRBD2 18 NA TRBJ2-3 TRBV13 CASSSGLAGGSSTDTQYF TGTGCCAGCAGCTCAGGACTAGCGGGAGGAAGTAGCACAGATACGCAGTATTTT